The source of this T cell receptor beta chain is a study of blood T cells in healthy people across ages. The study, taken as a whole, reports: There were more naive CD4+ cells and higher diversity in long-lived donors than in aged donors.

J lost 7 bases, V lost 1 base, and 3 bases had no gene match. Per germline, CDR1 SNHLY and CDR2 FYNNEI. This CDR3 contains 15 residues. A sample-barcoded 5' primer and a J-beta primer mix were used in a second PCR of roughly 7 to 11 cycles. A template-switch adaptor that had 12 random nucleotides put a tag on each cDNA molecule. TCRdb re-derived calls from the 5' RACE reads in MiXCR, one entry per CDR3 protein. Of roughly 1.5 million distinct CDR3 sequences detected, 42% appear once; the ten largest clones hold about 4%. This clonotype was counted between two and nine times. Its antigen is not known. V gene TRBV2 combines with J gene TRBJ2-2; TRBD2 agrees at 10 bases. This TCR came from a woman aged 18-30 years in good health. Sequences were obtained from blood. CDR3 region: CASSEGLAGVGELFF. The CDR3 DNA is TGTGCCAGCAGTGAAGGGCTAGCGGGGGTCGGGGAGCTGTTTTTT.